One and the same sample provided the 3 T cell receptor beta chains below, sequenced in a study of shared clonotypes between healthy human individuals. Sequencing used immunoSEQ multiplex PCR; TCRdb keeps in-frame clones, though not all of them. The repertoire holds some 500,000 clones, with about 95% as singletons. The sequenced sample consisted of naive CD4+ T cells sorted from blood. The subset is: CD45RA+ positively selected. These TCRs come from a woman between 25 and 40 years old in good health.

The count of this clone is one. The chain links TRBV6-1 to TRBJ2-7; D ambiguous. CDR1 is MNHNS, CDR2 SASEGT, per germline. CDR3 length: 14 residues. Trimming took 1 base from V and 6 from J, leaving 13 bases between them. The CDR3 region is CASSEDPRWGEQYF. The DNA for the CDR3 is TGTGCCAGCAGTGAAGACCCTAGGTGGGGCGAGCAGTACTTC.

The V gene is TRBV6-5, the J gene TRBJ2-2; the D is unclear. This CDR3 region has 16 residues. Germline CDR1 MNHEY, CDR2 SVGAGI. The ends were cut back, 2 bases at V and 2 bases at J, with 12 bases in the middle. This chain's CDR3 is CASSYRPAGNTGELFF. The CDR3 bases are TGTGCCAGCAGTTACAGACCAGCCGGCAACACCGGGGAGCTGTTTTTT.

The V and J genes are TRBV2 and TRBJ2-7, with D unclear. Per the germline V gene, CDR1 is SNHLY and CDR2 is FYNNEI. V was clipped by 6 bases and J by 3 bases, with 9 bases between them. The CDR3 sequence is 12 residues long. In DNA, the CDR3 is TGTGCCAGCAGACAGACCGTCTACGAGCAGTACTTC. Its protein product is CASRQTVYEQYF.